This TCR beta chain was identified in a study of blood T cell repertoires in COVID-19. Whole-study context: Collection of acute and convalescent COVID-19 samples took place in the United States, Italy and Spain. T cells, B-cell-depleted T cells, or PBMCs provided the cDNA or gDNA that served as material.

Per the authors' pipeline: Estimation of nucleated cell counts relied on the amplification of reference gene primers. Data came from immunoSEQ multiplex PCR; TCRdb stores just in-frame clones and leaves some out. The V and J calls and clone size were taken over from that table, and D and trimming were inferred from the DNA. The sample records approximately 300,000 clones, about 90% being singletons. After removal of 8 bases from V and 0 bases from J, the junction contained 16 bases not matched to a gene. The germline gives CDR1 MRHNA, CDR2 SNTAGT. CDR3 length equals 18 residues. Seattle's enrolled individuals joined amid active infection and were then monitored longitudinally.

The clonotype was recovered from a woman aged 45-59 years with COVID-19, enrolled during active disease. V gene TRBV6-4 combines with J gene TRBJ1-1, with 9 positions matching TRBD1. The sequencing input was peripheral blood. CDR3: CASGMREDRGVMNTEAFF. As DNA, the CDR3 is TGTGCCAGCGGGATGAGGGAAGACAGGGGGGTAATGAACACTGAAGCTTTCTTT.